A selection of T cell receptor beta chains follows, all from one sample in a study of blood T cell repertoires in COVID-19. Only in-frame clones appear in the TCRdb table, and some are missing; sequencing was by immunoSEQ multiplex PCR. Here the sample spans about 100,000 clones, about 89% being singletons. The sequencing input was peripheral blood. These receptors originate from a man aged 45-65 years with active COVID-19. Both conserved end residues are part of each CDR3. A D gene is named only where the DNA matches it firmly. Rows give clone size only sometimes, using once, few, many, or a class for an expanded clone.

v_gene	j_gene	abundance	d_gene	CDR3aa	CDR3nt
TRBV3-1/TRBV3-2	TRBJ1-3	once	-	CASSQEAGITGNTIYF	TGTGCCAGCAGCCAAGAGGCAGGGATCACTGGAAACACCATATATTTT
TRBV29-1	TRBJ1-1	-	TRBD1	CSAGDRMNTEAFF	TGCAGCGCTGGGGACAGAATGAACACTGAAGCTTTCTTT
TRBV11-3	TRBJ2-1	-	TRBD1	CASSSSRGSRDNEQFF	TGTGCCAGCAGCTCGAGCAGGGGGAGCAGAGACAATGAGCAGTTCTTC
TRBV7-8	TRBJ1-2	-	-	CASSLVQGPGYGYTF	TGTGCCAGCAGCTTAGTCCAGGGCCCGGGCTATGGCTACACCTTC
TRBV6-1	TRBJ2-6	-	-	CASSFQGSGANVLTF	TGTGCCAGCAGTTTCCAGGGCTCTGGGGCCAACGTCCTGACTTTC
TRBV18	TRBJ1-1	-	TRBD1	CASSPLGQGNTEAFF	TGTGCCAGCTCACCGCTGGGACAGGGGAACACTGAAGCTTTCTTT
TRBV6-5	TRBJ1-2	-	-	CASSLLSGGYGYTF	TGTGCCAGCAGCCTCCTCAGCGGGGGCTATGGCTACACCTTC
TRBV7-9	TRBJ2-1	-	-	CASSHRTDNEQFF	TGTGCCAGCAGCCATCGGACAGACAATGAGCAGTTCTTC
TRBV9	TRBJ2-3	-	-	CASSRGMPNTDTQYF	TGTGCCAGCAGCCGGGGGATGCCAAACACAGATACGCAGTATTTT
TRBV3-1/TRBV3-2	TRBJ2-3	-	TRBD2	CASRYSGSGDTQYF	TGTGCCAGCAGATATAGCGGGAGCGGGGATACGCAGTATTTT
TRBV9	TRBJ1-1	-	TRBD1	CASSSYPGGTEAFF	TGTGCCAGCAGCTCTTACCCAGGGGGCACTGAAGCTTTCTTT
TRBV10-2	TRBJ1-3	-	TRBD1	CAGPGQGARAAGNTIYF	TGCGCAGGACCGGGACAGGGGGCGCGGGCAGCTGGAAACACCATATATTTT
TRBV5-1	TRBJ1-1	-	-	CASSFDGQGKTEAFF	TGCGCCAGCAGCTTCGACGGGCAGGGGAAGACTGAAGCTTTCTTT
TRBV7-2	TRBJ2-5	once	-	CASSSTLGGGPETQYF	TGTGCCAGCAGCTCGACCCTGGGTGGGGGCCCAGAGACCCAGTACTTC
TRBV29-1	TRBJ1-4	-	-	CSVGRGATNEKLFF	TGCAGCGTTGGGCGGGGAGCAACTAATGAAAAACTGTTTTTT
TRBV6-5	TRBJ1-2	-	-	CASTGQSVSGYTF	TGTGCCAGCACGGGACAAAGTGTCTCCGGCTACACCTTC
TRBV6-6	TRBJ2-7	-	TRBD2	CASSYSGAFSYEQYF	TGTGCCAGCAGTTACAGCGGGGCCTTCTCCTACGAGCAGTACTTC
TRBV4-2	TRBJ2-3	-	-	CASRGGATDTQYF	TGTGCCAGCAGGGGCGGGGCCACAGATACGCAGTATTTT
TRBV6-5	TRBJ1-1	-	-	CAILWGGADTEAFF	TGTGCCATCCTTTGGGGAGGGGCAGACACTGAAGCTTTCTTT
TRBV21-1	TRBJ2-5	-	-	CASSVRPSRTVQVKETQYF	TGTGCCAGCAGCGTCCGGCCCTCACGGACAGTCCAAGTCAAAGAGACCCAGTACTTC
TRBV5-6	TRBJ2-3	-	TRBD2	CASSTGLAGGTDTQYF	TGTGCCAGCAGCACCGGACTAGCGGGGGGCACAGATACGCAGTATTTT